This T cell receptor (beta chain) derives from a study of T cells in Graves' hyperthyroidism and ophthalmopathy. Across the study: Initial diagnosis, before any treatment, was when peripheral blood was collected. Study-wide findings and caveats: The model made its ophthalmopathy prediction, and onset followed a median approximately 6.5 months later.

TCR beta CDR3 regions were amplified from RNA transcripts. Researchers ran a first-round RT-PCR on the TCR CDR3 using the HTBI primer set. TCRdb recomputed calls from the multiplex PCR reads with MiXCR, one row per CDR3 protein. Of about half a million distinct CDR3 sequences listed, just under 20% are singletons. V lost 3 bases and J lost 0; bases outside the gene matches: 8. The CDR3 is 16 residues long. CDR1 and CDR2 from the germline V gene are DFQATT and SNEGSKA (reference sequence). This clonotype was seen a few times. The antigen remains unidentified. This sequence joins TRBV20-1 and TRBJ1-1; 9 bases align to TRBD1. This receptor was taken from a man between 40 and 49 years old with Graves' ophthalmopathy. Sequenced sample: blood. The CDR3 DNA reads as TGCAGTGCTAGCCGGGACAGGGCTCCGATGAACACTGAAGCTTTCTTT. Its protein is CSASRDRAPMNTEAFF.